This T cell receptor (beta chain) originates from a study of Ad26.COV2.S vaccination and SARS-CoV-2 variants. Whole-study findings and limits: The study found similar non-spike TCR breadth in vaccine and placebo recipients. In TCR breadth and depth analyses, total T cell responses may have been underestimated.

The protocol was immunoSEQ multiplex PCR, while the TCRdb copy is restricted to in-frame clones and leaves out a portion. Of around 310,000 clones listed, roughly 90% are singletons. Treatment here: roughly 18 received Ad26.COV2.S at low or high dose, single or two shots; about 5 received placebo; per-sample allocation not given. After the first vaccine or placebo injection, samples were drawn on day 63. Donor was an adult aged 18-55 years in Boston. The V and J ends lost 5 bases and 5 bases respectively, with 18 bases between them. The V gene's germline CDR1 is SNHLY and CDR2 FYNNEI. The CDR3 has 15 amino acids. To note about this clone: As yet, its antigen is unknown.

The rearrangement uses TRBV2 and TRBJ1-1, with a possible D match to TRBD1 (5 bases). This clonotype was sampled from a person aged 18-65 years who received the Ad26.COV2.S COVID-19 vaccine or a placebo. Sequenced here: peripheral blood, sampled in a trial of Ad26.COV2.S vaccine versus placebo. CDR3 nucleotides: TGTGCCAGCAGTCCGCATGCGCCGGGGGGGACTGAAGCTTTCTTT. Translated, it gives CASSPHAPGGTEAFF.